This TCR beta chain was obtained from a study of blood T cells in healthy people across ages. Healthy Caucasians from Russia aged 6 to 90 served as donors. Drawn from each donor were 8.5 to 10 milliliters of peripheral blood. Whenever a sample was processed, at least 7 million PBMCs were isolated. For the second PCR, which ran for about 7 to 11 cycles, a sample-barcoded 5' primer and a J-beta primer mix were used. In TCRdb, the 5' RACE reads were re-called with MiXCR into one record per CDR3 protein. The sample includes about 1.4 million distinct CDR3 sequences, approximately 59% of them seen just once. Sample: blood. The receptor's source is a man aged 18 to 30 in good health.

The CDR3 DNA follows: TGTGCCAGCAGCCGACAGGGAGTTAGAAATTCACCCCTCCACTTT. It translates to CASSRQGVRNSPLHF. V and J are TRBV28 and TRBJ1-6; 7 positions match TRBD1. Germline CDR1 reads MDHEN; CDR2 reads SYDVKM. The ends lost 6 bases at V and 7 bases at J; junction bases unmatched: 9. There are 15 residues in the CDR3.